These 27 T cell receptor beta chains were all obtained from the same sample, sequenced in a study of cytomegalovirus exposure and HLA in healthy donors (TCRdb year 2017). Library creation used the immunoSEQ multiplex PCR assay. For the multiplex PCR, a mixture combining 60 forward primers for TCR Vbeta segments and 13 reverse primers for TCR Jbeta segments was used. In TCRdb, the immuneACCESS table is reduced to in-frame sequences with V and J assigned. These tables do not hold every clone; where another copy was compared, an unresolved V gene accounts for under half, and the others remain unexplained. This sample comprises around 90,000 clones, 70% to 80% of them detected only once. 0.57% of the sample goes to the ten largest clones. The sample comprised PBMCs. These receptors all stem from a man aged 25 to 40 in good health and CMV-seronegative.

This chain connects TRBV19 to TRBJ1-5, with 7 positions matching TRBD1. The V gene's germline CDR1 is LNHDA and CDR2 SQIVND (reference sequence). V lost 3 bases and J lost 4; bases outside the gene matches: 3. CDR3 size: 14 residues. The CDR3 DNA reads TGTGCCAGTAGTATCGGGACAGAGAATCAGCCCCAGCATTTT. Translated, it gives CASSIGTENQPQHF.

The CDR3 spells CASRATSGSHNIQETQYF. The CDR3 DNA follows: TGTGCCAGCAGAGCCACTAGCGGGAGCCATAACATACAAGAGACCCAGTACTTC. This chain joins TRBV6-4 and TRBJ2-5, with TRBD2 matching 11 bases. Germline trimming cut 6 bases from V and 2 bases from J; bases unmatched to any gene: 14. The CDR3 totals 18 residues. Germline CDR1 reads MRHNA; CDR2 reads SNTAGT.

The chain is built from TRBV9 and TRBJ1-2, with D hard to call. Trimming left V 3 bases short and J 2 bases short, with 11 bases between. The V gene's germline CDR1 is SGDLS and CDR2 YYNGEE. The CDR3 loop spans 14 amino acids. The CDR3 reads CASSGRGDNYGYTF. The CDR3 nucleotides read TGTGCCAGCAGCGGTAGAGGAGACAACTATGGCTACACCTTC.

As concerns this clone: This same CDR3 is encoded by further DNA sequences in the sample. The V call is TRBV27, the J call TRBJ1-1; D perhaps matches TRBD1 (6 bases). Germline V CDR1 and CDR2: MNHEY, SMNVEV (reference sequence). V was shortened by 5 bases and J by 1 base, with 11 bases between the two germline ends. The CDR3 runs 14 residues. This chain's CDR3 is CASSPGHRNTEAFF. The CDR3 DNA reads as TGTGCCAGCAGTCCGGGACACCGGAACACTGAAGCTTTCTTT.

The rearrangement joins TRBV15 to TRBJ2-3; TRBD1 matches 9 bases. In germline, CDR1 is LNHNV, CDR2 YYDKDF (reference sequence). The ends lost 0 bases at V and 3 bases at J; junction bases unmatched: 4. The CDR3 has 16 residues. This CDR3 reads CATSREGQGATDTQYF. The DNA of the CDR3 is TGTGCCACCAGCAGAGAGGGACAGGGAGCGACAGATACGCAGTATTTT.

The J gene is TRBJ2-7, the V gene TRBV11-2, with 9 bases fitting TRBD1. This CDR3 region has 17 residues. Germline lookup yields CDR1 SGHAT and CDR2 FQNNGV. V was clipped by 5 bases and J by 4 bases; unmatched bases: 15. The CDR3 reads CASSPWAIGTGTYEQYF. Here the CDR3 DNA reads TGTGCCAGCAGCCCTTGGGCGATCGGGACAGGGACATACGAGCAGTACTTC.

This chain links TRBV9 with TRBJ2-1; the match to TRBD2 covers 10 bases. The CDR3 totals 15 residues. CDR1 is SGDLS and CDR2 is YYNGEE in the germline V gene. V was pared by 3 bases and J by 8 bases, with 8 bases of the junction left unmatched. DNA for the CDR3: TGTGCCAGCAGCGGAGCGGGAGGGCCCGGTGATGAGCAGTTCTTC. It encodes CASSGAGGPGDEQFF.

The chain carries TRBV7-2 and TRBJ1-3, with TRBD1 matching 10 bases. V shed 1 base, J shed 0 bases, and the junction held 3 bases outside the gene matches. This CDR3 contains 17 residues. Germline assignment: CDR1 SGHTA and CDR2 FQGNSA. CDR3 bases: TGTGCCAGCAGCTTAGGGGGACAGGGGATCTCTGGAAACACCATATATTTT. Amino acids: CASSLGGQGISGNTIYF.

The chain combines TRBV5-4 with TRBJ1-1, with D possibly TRBD1 on 5 matching bases. The CDR3 runs 15 residues. With 4 bases removed from V and 11 bases from J, the gap between germline ends came to 24 bases. Germline V gene lookup returns CDR1 SGHNT and CDR2 YYREEE (reference sequence). The DNA for the CDR3 is TGTGCCAGCAGCCCGGGAGGGGCGAAACTCCCGTGGGCTTTCTTT. It codes for CASSPGGAKLPWAFF.

The chain employs TRBV13 and TRBJ1-2; D possibly corresponds to TRBD1 (6 bases). V lost 6 bases and J lost 7, with 12 bases in between. The CDR3 consists of 12 residues. Germline CDR1 PRHDT, CDR2 FYEKMQ (reference sequence). CDR3 sequence reads: CASRGGAGGYTF. The CDR3 DNA follows: TGTGCCAGCAGAGGGGGAGCTGGTGGCTACACCTTC.

The rearrangement uses TRBV2 and TRBJ2-2; 9 bases fit TRBD1. V trimming: 6 bases; J trimming: 1 base; junction bases outside the gene matches: 3. Germline V gene data show CDR1 as SNHLY and CDR2 as FYNNEI. The CDR3 sequence is 15 residues long. In nucleotides, the CDR3 is TGTGCCAGCAGGGGACAGGGACGGAACACCGGGGAGCTGTTTTTT. It is translated as CASRGQGRNTGELFF. The whole variable domain, filled in from reference TRBV2 and TRBJ2-2, reads EPEVTQTPSHQVTQMGQEVILRCVPISNHLYFYWYRQILGQKVEFLVSFYNNEISEKSEIFDDQFSVERPDGSNFTLKIRSTKLEDSAMYFCASRGQGRNTGELFFGEGSRLTVL.

The J gene is TRBJ2-2, the V gene TRBV6-6; perhaps TRBD1 as D (5 bases). The germline V and J ends were trimmed by 7 bases and 4 bases, with 10 bases remaining between them. CDR1 MNHNY and CDR2 SVGAGI come from the germline V gene (reference sequence). The CDR3 covers 13 residues. The CDR3 spells CASISDSTGELFF. CDR3 in DNA: TGTGCCAGCATTTCTGACAGCACCGGGGAGCTGTTTTTT.

The V call is TRBV6-6, the J call TRBJ1-3; no clear D gene. Trimming cost V 2 bases and J 6 bases, with 14 bases left between them. The CDR3 has 15 residues. Germline loops: CDR1 MNHNY, CDR2 SVGAGI (reference sequence). The CDR3 nucleotides read TGTGCCAGCAGTTACGGCCTTAGAGGATTAAACACCATATATTTT. Its protein product is CASSYGLRGLNTIYF.

This clone was seen a single time. The chain uses TRBV9 and TRBJ2-5; D might be TRBD2 (5 bases). Trimming took off 4 bases at V and 6 bases at J, with 13 bases between the two ends. The CDR3 runs 13 residues. Germline-derived CDR1 and CDR2 are SGDLS and YYNGEE. The CDR3: CASSPDPGKTQYF. The CDR3 nucleotides read TGTGCCAGCAGCCCCGATCCGGGGAAGACCCAGTACTTC.

The rearrangement links TRBV29-1 to TRBJ2-5; D perhaps matches TRBD2 (6 bases). Near its end, the DNA agrees better with TRBJ2-7, so the J call may be wrong. This CDR3 has 11 residues. Germline V gives CDR1 SQVTM, CDR2 ANQGSEA. The CDR3 nucleotides are TGCAGCGTTGACGGGGAGGACGAGCAGTACTTC. Protein: CSVDGEDEQYF.

This chain links TRBV4-3 with TRBJ1-5, with 7 bases identical to TRBD1. J was trimmed by 4 bases and V by 6 bases; bases with no gene match: 3. The CDR3 loop spans 13 amino acids. Germline V gene data show CDR1 as LGHNA and CDR2 as YSLEER. This chain's CDR3 is CASRTDRNQPQHF. The DNA of the CDR3 is TGCGCCAGCAGGACGGACAGGAATCAGCCCCAGCATTTT.

Comment on this clone: One end of the junction does not line up with germline, which may come from a read error. The rearrangement joins TRBV7-8 to TRBJ2-1; 10 bases match TRBD2. Germline V gene data show CDR1 as SGHVS and CDR2 as FQNEAQ. CDR3 length: 17 amino acids. The CDR3 nucleotides read TGTGCCAGCAGCGTAGCGGCAGCGGGAGGGCTGGCATCTGAGCAGTTCTTC. Protein: CASSVAAAGGLASEQFF.

In its sample, this clone was seen a few times. V gene TRBV4-1 combines with J gene TRBJ1-1; 9 bases are shared with TRBD1. This CDR3 region has 15 residues. In germline, CDR1 is MGHRA, CDR2 YSYEKL. V lost 4 bases and J lost 6; bases outside the gene matches: 9. The CDR3 is CASSPGTGRSPEAFF. In DNA, the CDR3 is TGCGCCAGCAGCCCCGGGACAGGGCGGAGCCCTGAAGCTTTCTTT.

The rearrangement links TRBV5-1 to TRBJ2-2; 7 bases match TRBD2. Per the germline V gene, CDR1 is SGHRS and CDR2 is YFSETQ. V shed 5 bases and J 0 bases; nucleotides not matched to a gene: 4. The CDR3 spans 15 residues. The CDR3 here is CASSSGSTNTGELFF. DNA of the CDR3: TGCGCCAGCAGTAGCGGGTCTACGAACACCGGGGAGCTGTTTTTT.

The genes are TRBV6-4 and TRBJ2-3, with TRBD2 matching 9 bases. Germline CDR1 reads MRHNA; CDR2 reads SNTAGT. The ends lost 2 bases at V and 1 base at J; junction bases unmatched: 4. The CDR3 extends over 16 amino acids. CDR3 protein: CASSDGGGAGTDTQYF. CDR3 nucleotides: TGTGCCAGCAGTGACGGCGGGGGGGCCGGCACAGATACGCAGTATTTT.

This clone was counted only a few times. The chain joins TRBV4-1 to TRBJ1-1; D call uncertain. The V and J ends lost 0 bases and 5 bases respectively, with 10 bases between them. Per germline, CDR1 MGHRA and CDR2 YSYEKL. This CDR3 spans 14 amino acids. CDR3 residues: CASSQERRGTEAFF. In DNA form, the CDR3 reads TGCGCCAGCAGCCAAGAGAGGCGAGGGACTGAAGCTTTCTTT.

V and J are TRBV9 and TRBJ2-2; D is ambiguous. The CDR3 is made up of 17 amino acids. Germline lookup yields CDR1 SGDLS and CDR2 YYNGEE. V was pared by 2 bases and J by 0 bases, with 14 bases between. CDR3 in DNA: TGTGCCAGCAGCGTTTACAGTACCTCAGCGAACACCGGGGAGCTGTTTTTT. Translating it yields CASSVYSTSANTGELFF. Complete variable domain (other parts from reference TRBV9 and TRBJ2-2): DSGVTQTPKHLITATGQRVTLRCSPRSGDLSVYWYQQSLDQGLQFLIQYYNGEERAKGNILERFSAQQFPDLHSELNLSSLELGDSALYFCASSVYSTSANTGELFFGEGSRLTVL.

The chain links TRBV2 to TRBJ1-1; weak D call: TRBD1 (5 bases). Germline CDR1 SNHLY, CDR2 FYNNEI. The V gene lost 8 bases and the J gene lost 7 bases, with 17 bases spanning the gap. This CDR3 region has 13 residues. The CDR3 reads CASAGPGEVEAFF. The CDR3 nucleotides read TGTGCCAGCGCAGGGCCCGGGGAGGTTGAAGCTTTCTTT.

V and J are TRBV7-8 and TRBJ1-1; no clear D. The CDR3 is 14 amino acids. Per germline, CDR1 SGHVS and CDR2 FQNEAQ. The V and J ends lost 5 bases and 1 base respectively, with 11 bases between them. The DNA for the CDR3 is TGTGCCAGCAGCCTACAAGGAGCGAACACTGAAGCTTTCTTT. Protein sequence: CASSLQGANTEAFF.

This chain joins TRBV11-2 and TRBJ1-1, with D maybe TRBD1 (6 bases). The CDR3 covers 12 residues. Trimming took off 3 bases at V and 7 bases at J, with 9 bases between the two ends. CDR1 and CDR2 (germline): SGHAT, FQNNGV. CDR3 sequence: CASSLRGFEAFF. CDR3 bases: TGTGCCAGCAGCTTGAGGGGGTTTGAAGCTTTCTTT.

The chain employs TRBV21-1 and TRBJ2-5; TRBD1, the table's D call, was not compared with the DNA. TRBV21-1 is reported as a pseudogene. The CDR3 has 13 residues. The CDR3 loop reads CADPKRREKTQYF. Written as DNA, the CDR3 is TGTGCGGATCCTAAGCGCAGGGAAAAGACCCAGTACTTC.

The chain employs TRBV14 and TRBJ1-6, with TRBD1 matching over 7 bases. Germline CDR1 and CDR2: SGHDN and FVKESK. The trim removed 4 bases at V and 9 bases at J, leaving 9 bases unmatched. The CDR3 runs to 15 residues. CDR3 loop: CASSPTGKGGSPLHF. CDR3 DNA: TGTGCCAGCAGCCCGACAGGGAAAGGCGGTTCACCCCTCCACTTT.